This T cell receptor (beta chain) was documented in a study of cytomegalovirus exposure and HLA in healthy donors (dated 2017 in TCRdb). In terms of the full investigation: In an earlier analysis of several hundred of the donors, 250 to 300 Gb of sequence data and 120 million or so unique TCR beta sequences from some 170 million T cells were reported. Roughly 300 gigabases of sequencing data and around 88 million unique TCR sequences made up an early release that covered 640 HLA-typed donors. Among the roughly 400 genotyped donors, approximately 77% belonged to the genetic ancestry cluster associated with self-reported Caucasian donors. The aim of the study was to test whether cataloging public T cell receptors could identify signatures of past pathogen exposure. Using immunosequencing, the study profiled T cell repertoires from 500 to 800 subjects and related those repertoires to cytomegalovirus serostatus. A separate validation cohort of about 110 different subjects was used in addition to the approximately 610-subject first cohort. To predict cytomegalovirus infection status, the study combined high-throughput TCR immunosequencing, statistical association of individual TCRs with disease status, and machine learning. To study patterns of TCR occurrence, a later analysis re-analyzed previously published TCR beta repertoires from more than 550 donors and added high-resolution HLA genotyping. Rather than using new phenotypic data, the later analysis identified candidate immune exposures from TCR beta sequences and from how often those sequences occurred across donors. To decide whether each TCR beta V gene segment behaved as functional or pseudogenic, an earlier analysis of fewer than 750 of the donors relied on high-throughput TCR beta sequencing. Donor age, sex, ethnicity and CMV serostatus were compiled together with the repertoire data. Genome-wide SNP genotypes for about 60% of the roughly 670 donors were used in a later genetic analysis, which treated that subset as a discovery cohort. Every discovery cohort repertoire had been produced on one sequencing platform. Both class I and class II loci were covered by HLA typing, at four-digit resolution. The number of typed donors differed by locus: roughly 629-630 for A, B, C, DRB1 and DQB1; approximately 530 for DQA1; approximately 610 for DPA1; and about 470 for DPB1. Four to six DR-DQ haplotypes were handled as single units for association and clustering, since linkage in the cohort was strong. Among roughly 400 genotyped donors of the cohort, an average of around 240,000 unique TCR beta nucleotide sequences were sequenced per donor, roughly 20% of them non-productive.

The cohort consisted of some 670 healthy bone marrow donors. All cohort members were sampled while nominally healthy, although unrecorded immune exposures were likely present. The donor tested CMV seronegative, placing the donor among the 350 or so seronegative members of the cohort. A peripheral blood sample was provided by each donor, and peripheral blood mononuclear cells were used for TCR beta sequencing. The Qiagen DNeasy Blood Extraction Kit was used to extract genomic DNA from the blood cell samples. Comments on this clone: Its antigen is currently not known.

Study-level results and caveats: Because the 87-base-pair reads could not distinguish some IMGT-functional V segments, including TRBV6-2 and TRBV6-3, those segments were excluded. CMV serostatus was the only immune exposure information available for the cohort. When HLA alleles, especially DR and DQ, strongly co-occurred, attributing TCR associations to individual alleles was difficult. In both the original and validation cohorts, the classifier was reported to diagnose cytomegalovirus status with high specificity and sensitivity. In a later analysis, HLA-associated TCR beta chains were found to be more clonally expanded and to have lower generation probabilities than equally common non-associated chains. Correlated functional status among segregating V segments might be attributable to linkage disequilibrium, but an unknown experimental factor could not be ruled out. Presence/absence analyses assumed roughly uniform sequencing depth across donors, an assumption that may not hold. Most TCR sequences were observed very rarely across donors, whereas some public TCRs were present in many individuals. Specific HLA alleles were associated with some 15,000 TCR beta sequences at a false discovery rate of 0.05 in a later analysis. A later analysis reported that several top co-occurrence clusters appeared linked to parvovirus B19, influenza, CMV and Epstein-Barr virus. Only TCR beta chains were sequenced in this cohort, and the absence of alpha or paired-chain data limited detectable features. Because counts were too low, some 16 rarely observed V segments, including chromosome 9 orphons, were excluded from the earlier analysis of fewer than 650 of the donors. In a later analysis, TCR association rates were found to vary across HLA loci, with the most associated TCRs seen for DRB1 alleles and the fewest for HLA-C alleles. The authors suggested that the approach could potentially be generalized to other disease states and immunological phenotypes. A cluster of highly shared sequence variants was judged likely to be a technical artifact of the sequencing pipeline. According to a later analysis, most CMV-associated TCR beta chains appeared to be HLA-restricted, and the HLA associations seemed to be driven largely by CMV exposure. A later genetic analysis associated a missense DCLRE1C variant with V-gene and J-gene trimming of TCR beta chains, and an independent cohort replicated the association. HLA typing was unavailable for some donors at each locus, so association tests used only the typed subset. A few of the identified cytomegalovirus-associated TCR beta chains were confirmed in vitro to be specific for cytomegalovirus antigens. The study listed over 150 TCR beta chains as associated with cytomegalovirus. A further reported finding was that TCR beta sequences accurately predicted the HLA-A and HLA-B alleles for most subjects in the first cohort. An earlier analysis of around 500 of the donors showed that most TCR beta V segments appeared in productive rearrangements either about 87% or about 30% of the time, which broadly matched IMGT annotations. Compared with the 666-donor mean, donors in an Asian-associated ancestry cluster had fewer N-insertions in productive TCRs, according to a later genetic analysis.

CDR1 and CDR2 are read off the germline V gene (reference sequence) as MNHNY and SVGAGI. CDR3 length: 15 amino acids, cysteine to phenylalanine. Only the CDR3 portion is preserved as DNA: 45 bases, with reading frame beginning at the first base. Trimming removed 2 bases from V and 4 bases from J; the gene matches leave 4 bases unexplained. The library was generated by the immunoSEQ multiplex PCR assay. For the multiplex PCR, a mixture combining 60 forward primers for TCR Vbeta segments and 13 reverse primers for TCR Jbeta segments was used. The CDR3 region of rearranged TCR beta genes was amplified from genomic DNA with a multiplex PCR assay. Amplified TCR beta libraries were sequenced as 87-base-pair reads on the Illumina HiSeq System. Concerning the study's data processing: In a later analysis, some 80 million unique TCR beta chains were counted across the roughly 670 repertoires, and some 10 million of these chains were shared by at least two donors. Raw reads were error-corrected and collapsed into unique sequences by a nearest-neighbor algorithm in which closely related sequences were merged to remove PCR and sequencing errors. CDR3 sequences were aligned to IMGT reference sequences to assign V, D and J gene segments. Each retained sequence needed at least a six-nucleotide match to both a V gene segment and a J gene segment. Rearrangements were called productive when the CDR3 lacked stop codons and stayed in frame with V and J; all others were non-productive. Following IMGT convention, CDR3 was defined as the stretch from the second conserved V-encoded cysteine to the conserved J-encoded phenylalanine. The earlier analysis of about 590 of the donors excluded sequences that lacked an unambiguous match to a single V gene segment. An earlier analysis of fewer than 650 of the donors classified V segments as functional when productive rearrangements were above 56.7% and as segregating when the standard deviation between donors was above 5%. A statistical classification framework was built for diagnosing cytomegalovirus status from the catalog of TCR beta chain sequences. V and J gene assignment, in a later analysis, came from comparing TCR nucleotide sequences with IMGT/GENE-DB human TR gene sequences. In a later analysis, CDR3 sequences and most-parsimonious VDJ recombination scenarios were assigned using the TCRdist pipeline. In a later analysis, each TCR beta chain was defined by its CDR3 amino acid sequence together with its V-gene family, and reads without a unique V-gene family were excluded. As a way to deal with suspected cross-contamination and a sequencing artifact, a later analysis dropped approximately 570 nucleotide sequences that were highly shared and had low generation probability. For each public chain, a later analysis derived a clonal expansion index from normalized ranks of inferred template counts within each repertoire. A later analysis computed generation probabilities with a VDJ recombination model fitted to out-of-frame rearrangements, and checked the results against IGoR. A later analysis scored TCR-TCR, TCR-HLA and TCR-CMV co-occurrence with hypergeometric tests, applying a repertoire-size bias correction to TCR pairs. False discovery rates were estimated in a later analysis by permuting HLA or CMV assignments 20 times. In a later analysis, co-occurring TCRs were grouped with DBSCAN, and TCRdist sequence similarity was added when clustering was performed within HLA-allele-positive subsets. Co-occurrence clustering excluded repertoires with fewer than 30,000 or more than 120,000 public chains, plus five with anomalous nucleotide sharing. TCRdb retrieved this table from immuneACCESS and kept in-frame rearrangements only. Not all clones are present; in checked studies, unresolved V genes account for under half, and no reason is known for the remainder. V, J and clone size are those of that table, while D and trimming were read from the DNA. The sample has tens of thousands of clones on record. The top ten constitute 3.5% to 4% of the sample.

The origin of this receptor is a male donor in good health and CMV-seronegative. Recombination joined TRBV6-6 with TRBJ1-3; TRBD1 agrees with 8 junctional bases. Sequenced: PBMCs. CDR3 reads: CASSYQGASGNTIYF. The sequence in DNA is TGTGCCAGCAGTTACCAGGGGGCCAGCGGAAACACCATATATTTT.